Listed below are T cell receptor beta chains from one sample, sequenced in a study of shared clonotypes between healthy human individuals. Measured with immunoSEQ multiplex PCR; TCRdb has only the in-frame clones, and not every one. The data hold some 2.1 million clones, with roughly 95% observed a single time. Sample: naive CD8+ T cells from PBMCs. The receptors stem from a man aged 18 to 29 in good health. Some clones in this sample may be carry-over from other donors' samples. Both conserved end residues are part of each CDR3. A D gene is named only where the DNA matches it firmly. The listing skips clone size in some rows; elsewhere it reads once, few, many or a size class.

CASSVRDSYNEQFF,TGTGCCAGCAGCGTAAGGGACAGCTACAATGAGCAGTTCTTC,TRBJ2-1,.,TRBD1,TRBV9
CASSLGQMGINYEQYF,TGTGCCAGCAGCTTGGGGCAAATGGGGATAAACTACGAGCAGTACTTC,TRBJ2-7,.,.,TRBV13
CASSPDRVGTEAFF,TGTGCCAGCAGCCCGGACAGGGTCGGCACTGAAGCTTTCTTT,TRBJ1-1,.,TRBD1,TRBV7-9
CASSLSNWDTQYF,TGTGCCAGCAGCCTCAGCAACTGGGATACGCAGTATTTT,TRBJ2-3,once,.,TRBV2
CAIRSGTSGRDYEQFF,TGTGCCATCAGAAGCGGGACTAGCGGGAGGGATTATGAGCAGTTCTTC,TRBJ2-1,.,TRBD2,TRBV10-3
CASIPTSGTTDTQYF,TGTGCCAGCATTCCGACTAGCGGGACCACAGATACGCAGTATTTT,TRBJ2-3,once,TRBD2,TRBV28
CASRVGAGAGNTIYF,TGTGCCAGCAGGGTAGGAGCAGGGGCTGGAAACACCATATATTTT,TRBJ1-3,.,.,TRBV2
CASSPSAGALYEQYF,TGCGCCAGCAGCCCCTCAGCGGGAGCCTTGTACGAGCAGTACTTC,TRBJ2-7,.,TRBD2,TRBV4-1
CASRSSPLDEQFF,TGTGCCAGCAGATCCAGCCCTCTCGATGAGCAGTTCTTC,TRBJ2-1,.,.,TRBV7-9
CASSQGTKDYNEQFF,TGCGCCAGCAGCCAAGGGACTAAAGACTACAATGAGCAGTTCTTC,TRBJ2-1,.,.,TRBV4-3
CASSQDRPTYNEQFF,TGCGCCAGCAGCCAAGACAGGCCTACTTACAATGAGCAGTTCTTC,TRBJ2-1,.,.,TRBV4-3
CASSFGITSYNEQFF,TGTGCCAGCAGTTTCGGTATTACCTCCTACAATGAGCAGTTCTTC,TRBJ2-1,.,.,TRBV27
CASSLAEVGGTEAFF,TGCGCCAGCAGCTTGGCCGAGGTCGGAGGGACTGAAGCTTTCTTT,TRBJ1-1,.,.,TRBV5-1
CASSSKTGGYEQYF,TGTGCCAGCAGTTCAAAAACCGGGGGGTACGAGCAGTACTTC,TRBJ2-7,.,TRBD2,TRBV27
CASSGRDPQETQYF,TGTGCCAGCAGCGGCCGGGACCCCCAAGAGACCCAGTACTTC,TRBJ2-5,once,.,TRBV2
CASLAGHGKLFF,TGTGCCAGCTTAGCAGGGCACGGGAAACTGTTTTTT,TRBJ1-4,.,.,TRBV6-4
CASSLRGAGNTIYF,TGTGCCAGCAGTTTACGGGGAGCTGGAAACACCATATATTTT,TRBJ1-3,.,.,TRBV28
CASSPFGAYEQYF,TGTGCCAGCAGCCCGTTCGGGGCCTACGAGCAGTACTTC,TRBJ2-7,.,.,TRBV6-5
CASSLGADKAFF,TGTGCCAGCAGCTTAGGGGCAGACAAAGCTTTCTTT,TRBJ1-1,.,.,TRBV7-9
CASDLRGGGTEAFF,TGTGCCAGCGACCTCCGGGGGGGCGGCACTGAAGCTTTCTTT,TRBJ1-1,.,.,TRBV28
CASSSRDQPGVYEQYF,TGTGCCAGCAGCTCCAGGGACCAGCCAGGGGTTTACGAGCAGTACTTC,TRBJ2-7,once,.,TRBV7-9
CASSVPKVEERLDTQYF,TGTGCCAGCAGCGTCCCTAAGGTGGAGGAACGCTTGGATACGCAGTATTTT,TRBJ2-3,.,.,TRBV9
CASSVGGAGELFF,TGTGCCAGCAGCGTGGGCGGCGCCGGGGAGCTGTTTTTT,TRBJ2-2,.,.,TRBV9
CASSLIPSDRAAYNEQFF,TGCGCCAGCAGCCTCATCCCATCAGACAGGGCCGCCTACAATGAGCAGTTCTTC,TRBJ2-1,.,TRBD1,TRBV5-1